Below, 21 T cell receptor beta chains from the same sample are listed, as sequenced in a study of tumor-infiltrating T cells and Merkel cell polyomavirus. Study information: The T cells studied were KLL-specific CD8+ cells against Merkel polyomavirus.

All patients' tumors stained robustly positive for Merkel cell polyomavirus Large T antigen by immunohistochemistry. TCRdb's table, derived via immunoSEQ multiplex PCR, lists solely in-frame clones and lacks some. The sample lists fewer than 2,500 clones, about 98% seen once, with 2.5% to 3% in the top ten. What was sequenced was lymph node tissue. Every receptor here comes from a man in his 70s with Merkel cell carcinoma.

The chain is built from TRBV11-3 and TRBJ2-7; 10 bases align to TRBD1. Trimming cost V 5 bases and J 2 bases; bases outside gene matches: 6. The germline CDR1 and CDR2 sequences are SGHNT and YENEEA. The CDR3 sequence is 15 residues long. The CDR3 region is CASSPAGTGAYEQYF. The CDR3 DNA is TGTGCCAGCAGCCCAGCCGGGACAGGGGCCTACGAGCAGTACTTC.

J is TRBJ2-5 and V is TRBV5-1; possibly TRBD2 for D (5 bases). The V end was cut by 0 bases, the J end by 5 bases, with 14 bases between. Germline CDR1 is SGHRS and CDR2 is YFSETQ. This CDR3 comprises 15 residues. DNA for the CDR3: TGCGCCAGCAGCTTGGTAGGACCTAGGGAGGAGACCCAGTACTTC. It codes for CASSLVGPREETQYF.

V and J are TRBV29-1 and TRBJ1-2, with 8 bases identical to TRBD1. Germline CDR1 reads SQVTM; CDR2 reads ANQGSEA. CDR3 size: 14 residues. V lost 3 bases and J lost 1; bases outside the gene matches: 4. CDR3 in amino acids: CSVDDRGVNYGYTF. Written as DNA, the CDR3 is TGCAGCGTTGATGACAGGGGTGTTAACTATGGCTACACCTTC.

The chain is built from TRBV27 and TRBJ1-5; D remains ambiguous. Per germline, CDR1 MNHEY and CDR2 SMNVEV (reference sequence). The CDR3 spans 16 residues. V lost 7 bases to trimming and J lost 1 base, with 17 bases between them. CDR3 residues: CASKQMAGLSNQPQHF. The CDR3, as DNA: TGTGCCAGCAAGCAGATGGCAGGACTAAGCAATCAGCCCCAGCATTTT.

The chain couples TRBV19 to TRBJ1-2; 9 positions match TRBD1. The CDR3 sequence is 15 residues long. V gave up 7 bases and J gave up 5 bases; unmatched junction bases: 11. CDR1 LNHDA and CDR2 SQIVND come from the germline V gene (reference sequence). The CDR3, as DNA: TGTGCCAGTACCATCGCGGGACAGGGAGGGTATGGCTACACCTTC. Encoded protein: CASTIAGQGGYGYTF.

The chain has TRBV6-6 and TRBJ1-3, with 8 positions matching TRBD1. From germline, CDR1 is MNHNY and CDR2 SVGAGI (reference sequence). This CDR3 contains 15 residues. V dropped 5 bases and J dropped 2; count of bases not matched to a gene: 5. The DNA for the CDR3 is TGTGCCAGCAGTCGCCCGGGACAGGCTGGAAACACCATATATTTT. Translation gives CASSRPGQAGNTIYF.

This clone was picked up one time. The V call is TRBV11-2, the J call TRBJ1-5; 7 bases agree with TRBD1. V was clipped by 4 bases and J by 2 bases; unmatched bases: 5. CDR1 and CDR2 from the germline V gene are SGHAT and FQNNGV. This CDR3 spans 15 amino acids. This CDR3 reads CASSSGQRGNQPQHF. The CDR3 bases are TGTGCCAGCAGCTCGGGACAGCGAGGCAATCAGCCCCAGCATTTT.

This chain links TRBV5-1 with TRBJ2-3; TRBD2 is a possible D gene (5 bases). Trimming removed 0 bases at V and 4 bases at J, with 12 bases between. The CDR3 contains 15 residues. Looked up from germline, CDR1 is SGHRS and CDR2 is YFSETQ. In nucleotides, the CDR3 is TGCGCCAGCAGCTTGGCCGGGAAGGTTGCAGATACGCAGTATTTT. Its protein is CASSLAGKVADTQYF.

The chain is built from TRBV18 and TRBJ2-1, with 10 positions matching TRBD2. CDR3 length equals 17 residues. V was pared by 1 base and J by 4 bases, with 7 bases of the junction left unmatched. From germline, CDR1 is KGHSH and CDR2 LQKENI. The CDR3 sequence is CASSPLGGLAVYNEQFF. As DNA, the CDR3 is TGTGCCAGCTCACCACTAGGCGGACTAGCGGTTTACAATGAGCAGTTCTTC.

The chain carries TRBV5-6 and TRBJ2-1; 9 bases are a match to TRBD2. The junction had 11 bases not matched to a gene; V was cut back by 4 bases and J by 6 bases. Looked up from germline, CDR1 is SGHDT and CDR2 is YYEEEE. CDR3 length equals 16 residues. CDR3 in amino acids: CASSSLPTSGSNEQFF. The CDR3, as DNA: TGTGCCAGCAGCAGCCTCCCGACTAGCGGTAGCAATGAGCAGTTCTTC.

The genes are TRBV30 and TRBJ1-1; 8 nucleotides line up with TRBD1. This CDR3 has 13 amino acids. J lost 5 bases, V lost 5 bases, and 7 bases had no gene match. Germline V CDR1 and CDR2: GTSNPN, SVGIG (reference sequence). The CDR3 here is CAWVRGPGTEAFF. The DNA for the CDR3 is TGTGCCTGGGTCAGGGGGCCGGGAACTGAAGCTTTCTTT.

Details on this clone: One end of the junction is discordant with germline, which a read error may explain. The rearrangement links TRBV4-1 to TRBJ1-5; 9 bases are shared with TRBD1. Germline V lookup: CDR1 MGHRA, CDR2 YSYEKL. The CDR3 loop spans 15 amino acids. This chain's CDR3 is CASSHDTGGYQPQHF. The CDR3 bases are TGCGCCAGCAGCCACGACACAGGGGGCTATCAGCCCCAACATTTT.

CDR3 DNA sequence: TGTGCCAGTAGTACGCGACAGTCATCCAACTATGGCTACACCTTC. Its translation is CASSTRQSSNYGYTF. The chain is built from TRBV19 and TRBJ1-2, with a possible D match to TRBD1 (5 bases). The V end lost 4 bases, the J end lost 2 bases, and 14 bases lay between the germline ends. This CDR3 is built from 15 residues. In germline, CDR1 is LNHDA, CDR2 SQIVND (reference sequence).

The gene calls are TRBV6-5 and TRBJ2-3, with D possibly TRBD1 on 5 matching bases. CDR3 length: 15 amino acids. V lost 2 bases and J 2 bases, leaving 11 bases between the germline ends. Germline V CDR1 and CDR2: MNHEY, SVGAGI. This chain's CDR3 is CASSYQGVDTDTQYF. The CDR3 DNA sequence: TGTGCCAGCAGTTACCAGGGTGTAGACACAGATACGCAGTATTTT.

This clone showed up just once. This chain uses TRBV5-1 with TRBJ1-3, with TRBD1 matching over 8 bases. This CDR3 spans 13 amino acids. Unmatched junction bases numbered 0, after V lost 0 bases and J lost 7 bases. Germline V gene sequence: CDR1 SGHRS, CDR2 YFSETQ. The CDR3: CASSLGQGNTIYF. Written as DNA, the CDR3 is TGCGCCAGCAGCTTGGGACAGGGGAACACCATATATTTT.

The genes are TRBV29-1 and TRBJ2-5; a possible D gene is TRBD1 (6 bases). Trimming stripped 5 bases from V and 5 bases from J, with 18 bases between. Per germline, CDR1 SQVTM and CDR2 ANQGSEA. The CDR3 has 14 residues. The CDR3 nucleotides are TGCAGCGTTAGCTGGACAGCGAAATTTGAGACCCAGTACTTC. The encoded protein is CSVSWTAKFETQYF.

The chain couples TRBV5-1 to TRBJ2-1, with a possible D match to TRBD1 (6 bases). Between the trimmed V and J ends, which lost 6 bases and 5 bases, there was a span of 15 bases. Germline CDR1 SGHRS, CDR2 YFSETQ. The CDR3 is 14 amino acids. CDR3 in amino acids: CASNKAGVDNEQFF. The DNA for the CDR3 is TGCGCCAGCAACAAAGCAGGGGTTGACAATGAGCAGTTCTTC.

The chain joins TRBV10-3 to TRBJ1-2; D gene uncertain. The CDR3 is made up of 16 amino acids. The germline V gene has CDR1 ENHRY and CDR2 SYGVKD. With 0 bases removed from V and 0 bases from J, the gap between germline ends came to 11 bases. For the CDR3, the DNA is TGTGCCATCAGTGAGTCGGCAGGCAAAGCTAACTATGGCTACACCTTC. Its translation: CAISESAGKANYGYTF.

The CDR3, as DNA: TGCGCCAGCAGCCAAAGCGGTGAGTCCTACAATGAGCAGTTCTTC. Protein: CASSQSGESYNEQFF. The chain employs TRBV5-1 and TRBJ2-1; possibly TRBD2 for D (5 bases). The CDR3 is 15 residues long. CDR1 and CDR2 from the germline V gene are SGHRS and YFSETQ. V lost 4 bases to trimming and J lost 1 base, with 12 bases between them.

The V call is TRBV7-2, the J call TRBJ2-7; 7 bases map to TRBD1. Losses at the gene ends were 1 base for V and 3 bases for J; bases not matched to a gene: 6. Germline CDR1 and CDR2: SGHTA and FQGNSA. The CDR3 contains 15 residues. Written as DNA, the CDR3 is TGTGCCAGCAGCTTAGTAGGGGACAGCCTCTACGAGCAGTACTTC. Its protein is CASSLVGDSLYEQYF.

The chain uses TRBV2 and TRBJ2-1; D is possibly TRBD2 (6 bases). Trimming left V 6 bases short and J 3 bases short, with 15 bases between. CDR1 is SNHLY and CDR2 is FYNNEI in the germline V gene. The CDR3 covers 15 residues. The CDR3 region has the DNA TGTGCCAGCAGAAGCGGAGGAGGGCACTACAATGAGCAGTTCTTC. Amino acids: CASRSGGGHYNEQFF.